A single sample is the source of the 19 T cell receptor beta chains below, sequenced in a study of CD8 T cells in Susac syndrome. RNA amounts of about 0.5 to 1 ug underwent reverse transcription with random hexamers. TCRdb re-called the immunoSEQ multiplex PCR reads through MiXCR, storing one row per CDR3 protein. The repertoire holds 250,000 to 300,000 distinct CDR3 sequences, with 85% as singletons. Source material: CD8+ T cells from PBMCs. The receptors here all came from a human donor with multiple sclerosis.

This clonotype came up a few times. V usage is TRBV2 and J usage is TRBJ1-2; D remains unclear. V was pared by 4 bases and J by 0 bases, with 6 bases between. There are 13 residues in the CDR3. Germline V gene data show CDR1 as SNHLY and CDR2 as FYNNEI. The CDR3: CASSGLANYGYTF. In DNA form, the CDR3 reads TGTGCCAGCAGTGGTCTAGCTAACTATGGCTACACCTTC. The full variable domain, in which reference TRBV2 and TRBJ1-2 provide the parts outside the CDR3, is EPEVTQTPSHQVTQMGQEVILRCVPISNHLYFYWYRQILGQKVEFLVSFYNNEISEKSEIFDDQFSVERPDGSNFTLKIRSTKLEDSAMYFCASSGLANYGYTFGSGTRLTVV.

The chain employs TRBV5-6 and TRBJ1-5; no reliable D call. CDR3 length: 14 residues. V shed 2 bases and J shed 5 bases, with 11 bases lying between them. The germline V gene has CDR1 SGHDT and CDR2 YYEEEE. The CDR3 DNA is TGTGCCAGCAGCTTCGGCACCACCTATCAGCCCCAGCATTTT. Amino acid sequence: CASSFGTTYQPQHF.

The CDR3 protein is CASSLAPRENYEQYF. The CDR3 region has the DNA TGTGCCAGCAGTTTAGCGCCCAGGGAGAACTACGAGCAGTACTTC. V usage is TRBV12-3 or TRBV12-4 and J usage is TRBJ2-7; D is possibly TRBD1 or TRBD2 (5 bases each). The germline V and J ends were trimmed by 0 bases and 3 bases, with 12 bases remaining between them. The CDR3 has 15 residues.

This chain uses TRBV27 with TRBJ1-5; a weak D match, TRBD1 (5 bases). V was clipped by 4 bases and J by 4 bases, with 23 bases between them. Germline loops: CDR1 MNHEY, CDR2 SMNVEV (reference sequence). This CDR3 comprises 18 residues. CDR3 coding DNA: TGTGCCAGCAGTTCCCGATATCCGGCCGGGACCTTAAATCAGCCCCAGCATTTT. Residues: CASSSRYPAGTLNQPQHF.

V gene TRBV28 combines with J gene TRBJ2-2; D is uncertain. The CDR3 is made up of 14 amino acids. V was clipped by 10 bases and J by 0 bases, with 12 bases between them. Germline CDR1 reads MDHEN; CDR2 reads SYDVKM. For the CDR3, the DNA is TGTGCCACAGCAGGCCGTTCGAACACCGGGGAGCTGTTTTTT. The encoded protein is CATAGRSNTGELFF.

The genes are TRBV11-2 and TRBJ1-1; weak D call: TRBD1 (5 bases). The V end was cut by 3 bases, the J end by 4 bases, with 21 bases between. Germline V gives CDR1 SGHAT, CDR2 FQNNGV. CDR3 length: 17 residues. The CDR3 here is CASSFSLGALGVTEAFF. CDR3 bases: TGTGCCAGCAGCTTCTCCCTTGGGGCTCTTGGGGTCACTGAAGCTTTCTTT.

V usage is TRBV20-1 and J usage is TRBJ1-2; D may be TRBD1 (6 bases). This CDR3 has 17 residues. Germline V gene sequence: CDR1 DFQATT, CDR2 SNEGSKA (reference sequence). Trimming shortened V by 0 bases and J by 0 bases, and 17 bases separated the two germline ends. Here the CDR3 reads CSARDPDRSPPNYGYTF. The CDR3 coding sequence is TGCAGTGCTAGAGATCCGGACAGAAGTCCCCCTAACTATGGCTACACCTTC.

V usage is TRBV19 and J usage is TRBJ2-7; D unresolved. Germline loops: CDR1 LNHDA, CDR2 SQIVND (reference sequence). The V end was cut by 6 bases, the J end by 2 bases, with 11 bases between. The CDR3 length is 13 residues. The CDR3 region is CASRYGPTYEQYF. The DNA of the CDR3 is TGTGCCAGTAGGTACGGCCCAACCTACGAGCAGTACTTC. Looking up the rest from reference TRBV19 and TRBJ2-7 gives the full variable domain: DGGITQSPKYLFRKEGQNVTLSCEQNLNHDAMYWYRQDPGQGLRLIYYSQIVNDFQKGDIAEGYSVSREKKESFPLTVTSAQKNPTAFYLCASRYGPTYEQYFGPGTRLTVT.

The chain links TRBV4-3 to TRBJ1-5; possible D gene TRBD1, 6 bases. Trimming left V 0 bases short and J 6 bases short, with 12 bases between. CDR1 and CDR2 from the germline V gene are LGHNA and YSLEER. This CDR3 comprises 15 residues. DNA of the CDR3: TGCGCCAGCAGCCAAGACCGGGACAACCGTCAGCCCCAGCATTTT. Translated: CASSQDRDNRQPQHF.

V and J are TRBV7-3 and TRBJ2-1; 9 bases fit TRBD1. Germline V gives CDR1 SGHTA, CDR2 FQGTGA. The length of the CDR3 is 16 residues. The V gene end was trimmed by 2 bases and the J gene end by 2 bases; junction bases not matched to a gene: 4. CDR3 nucleotides: TGTGCCAGCAGCTTATATCGACAGGGGGCCTACAATGAGCAGTTCTTC. It specifies CASSLYRQGAYNEQFF. Full variable domain (rest looked up from reference TRBV7-3 and TRBJ2-1): GAGVSQTPSNKVTEKGKYVELRCDPISGHTALYWYRQSLGQGPEFLIYFQGTGAADDSGLPNDRFFAVRPEGSVSTLKIQRTERGDSAVYLCASSLYRQGAYNEQFFGPGTRLTVL.

A single count supports this clonotype. V and J are TRBV3-1 and TRBJ2-2, with 8 bases matching TRBD2. The V segment lost 0 bases and the J segment 5 bases; nucleotides outside the gene matches: 8. The CDR3 has 17 residues. Germline V gives CDR1 LGHDT, CDR2 YNNKEL (reference sequence). The CDR3 loop reads CASSQDGVAGSTGELFF. DNA of the CDR3: TGTGCCAGCAGCCAAGATGGGGTAGCGGGAAGTACCGGGGAGCTGTTTTTT.

The chain couples TRBV6-6 to TRBJ1-2; D gene ambiguous. V was clipped by 6 bases and J by 2 bases, with 16 bases between them. This CDR3 spans 15 amino acids. Germline-derived CDR1 and CDR2 are MNHNY and SVGAGI (reference sequence). The CDR3, as DNA: TGTGCCAGCAGCTCCAGCGGCGTCGGAAACTATGGCTACACCTTC. It codes for CASSSSGVGNYGYTF.

This sequence joins TRBV12-3 or TRBV12-4 and TRBJ2-1, with TRBD2 matching 9 bases. The V segment lost 1 base and the J segment 5 bases; nucleotides outside the gene matches: 9. The CDR3 consists of 17 residues. CDR3 loop: CASSLVPSGTPHNEQFF. The CDR3 DNA follows: TGTGCCAGCAGTTTAGTCCCTAGCGGGACTCCCCACAATGAGCAGTTCTTC.

The chain couples TRBV10-3 to TRBJ2-7; 9 positions match TRBD1. V gave up 3 bases and J gave up 3 bases; unmatched junction bases: 3. The CDR3 is made up of 14 amino acids. Germline loops: CDR1 ENHRY, CDR2 SYGVKD. The CDR3 region is CAISDGTGSYEQYF. CDR3 sequence (DNA): TGTGCCATCAGTGATGGGACAGGGAGCTACGAGCAGTACTTC.

The chain combines TRBV4-3 with TRBJ1-2, with D possibly being TRBD1 (5 bases). Trimming removed 0 bases at V and 8 bases at J, with 16 bases between. Germline loops: CDR1 LGHNA, CDR2 YSLEER. This CDR3 contains 15 residues. The CDR3, as DNA: TGCGCCAGCAGCCAAGACGCGACAGTAAGGGAGGGCTACACCTTC. Amino acids: CASSQDATVREGYTF.

V usage is TRBV7-9 and J usage is TRBJ2-1; TRBD2 aligns across 8 bases. The CDR3 runs 15 residues. After removal of 5 bases from V and 8 bases from J, the junction contained 11 bases not matched to a gene. Germline V gene data show CDR1 as SEHNR and CDR2 as FQNEAQ (reference sequence). The CDR3 nucleotides are TGTGCCAGCAGCAGTGGACTAGCTGCTGTCGATGAGCAGTTCTTC. Protein: CASSSGLAAVDEQFF.

The chain couples TRBV29-1 to TRBJ1-2; 12 bases match TRBD1. Germline lookup yields CDR1 SQVTM and CDR2 ANQGSEA. There are 13 residues in the CDR3. V shed 6 bases and J 6 bases; nucleotides not matched to a gene: 5. The CDR3 loop is CSVLGQGANGYTF. The CDR3, as DNA: TGCAGCGTCCTGGGACAGGGGGCGAATGGCTACACCTTC. Looking up the rest from reference TRBV29-1 and TRBJ1-2 gives the full variable domain: SAVISQKPSRDICQRGTSLTIQCQVDSQVTMMFWYRQQPGQSLTLIATANQGSEATYESGFVIDKFPISRPNLTFSTLTVSNMSPEDSSIYLCSVLGQGANGYTFGSGTRLTVV.

The chain links TRBV15 to TRBJ2-2; 8 positions match TRBD2. The CDR3 length is 14 residues. The junction had 1 base not matched to a gene; V was cut back by 1 base and J by 6 bases. Germline-derived CDR1 and CDR2 are LNHNV and YYDKDF (reference sequence). In nucleotides, the CDR3 is TGTGCCACCAGCAGAGGGCGGGAGGCCGGGGAGCTGTTTTTT. This codes for CATSRGREAGELFF.

V gene TRBV5-6 combines with J gene TRBJ1-2, with D hard to call. Per the germline V gene, CDR1 is SGHDT and CDR2 is YYEEEE. This CDR3 region has 15 residues. Trimming stripped 5 bases from V and 1 base from J, with 15 bases between. CDR3 amino acids: CASSHGVGYNYGYTF. The DNA of the CDR3 is TGTGCCAGCAGTCACGGGGTTGGGTATAACTATGGCTACACCTTC.